This is a list of T cell receptor beta chains from one sample in a study of blood T cell repertoires in COVID-19. Libraries were prepared by immunoSEQ multiplex PCR; TCRdb keeps only in-frame clonotypes and omits some of them. This sample has some 110,000 clones, with about 91% found just once. The sequenced sample consisted of peripheral blood. The receptor source for this set is a human donor in a cohort sampled during active COVID-19. CDR3s include the opening cysteine and the closing phenylalanine or tryptophan.

j_call v_call cdr3_aa
TRBJ1-1 TRBV21-1 CASSTCSYRNTEAFF
TRBJ2-1 TRBV7-2 CASSTNRDRGHEQFF
TRBJ1-5 TRBV19 CASSIDTLVSIERNQPQHF
TRBJ2-2 TRBV4-1 CASRATSGKSTGELFF
TRBJ2-7 TRBV19 CASSIGGGVYEQYF
TRBJ1-2 TRBV7-9 CASSFSKARGETYIHTF
TRBJ2-7 TRBV19 CARGPHRAGRMYEQYF
TRBJ1-2 TRBV5-1 CASSLAPGDSRYGYTF
TRBJ1-3 TRBV11-2 CASSLDRLGQESSGNTIYF
TRBJ1-1 TRBV6-2/TRBV6-3 CASSNPLRTRAFF
TRBJ2-1 TRBV7-9 CASSSLAGDFNEQFF
TRBJ2-3 TRBV4-1 CASSQAGQATDTQYF
TRBJ2-7 TRBV5-1 CASSSPTQAGEPQYF